This T cell receptor (beta chain) was sequenced for a study of blood T cell repertoires in COVID-19. Study-level information: The samples span acute and convalescent COVID-19 from the United States, Italy and Spain. T cells, B-cell-depleted T cells, or PBMCs supplied cDNA or gDNA.

In the original processing: Amplification of reference gene primers provided the estimated nucleated cell counts. TCRdb keeps only in-frame clones here, not all; method: immunoSEQ multiplex PCR. V, J and clone size are those of that table, while D and trimming were read from the DNA. Here the sample spans approximately 150,000 clones, 87% being singletons. The V end was cut by 0 bases, the J end by 0 bases, with 15 bases between. The CDR3 covers 18 residues. Per the germline V gene, CDR1 is LGHDT and CDR2 is YNNKEL (reference sequence). The origin of this receptor is a woman between 50 and 59 years old with acute or convalescent COVID-19. The rearrangement uses TRBV3-1 (or the pseudogene TRBV3-2) and TRBJ2-1; D gene ambiguous. The specimen was peripheral blood. The CDR3 DNA is TGTGCCAGCAGCCAAGATCCATCGCGGTCTAGCTCCTACAATGAGCAGTTCTTC. Its protein product is CASSQDPSRSSSYNEQFF.